The table lists the clone carrying this TCR beta chain with many counts. As yet, its antigen is unknown. The sample comes from a study of T-cell reconstitution after alpha-beta-depleted transplantation in children. Construction of the TCRbeta library involved unique molecular identifiers. TCRdb re-analysed the PCR reads in MiXCR, keeping a single row per CDR3 protein. The sample has over 450,000 distinct CDR3 sequences, over 9.5% seen once; the top ten hold approximately 2%. V shed 4 bases and J 5 bases; nucleotides not matched to a gene: 3. Germline V lookup: CDR1 MNHEY, CDR2 SMNVEV (reference sequence). The CDR3 covers 14 residues. Findings and limits, study-wide: Counts and diversity of T cells one year after transplant came mostly from newly produced T cells. Reports say that about two months after transplant, the alpha-beta T cells came out of several hundred graft clones that had expanded.

The receptor comes from a child aged 2-9 years with inherited bone marrow failure, due to receive a stem cell transplant. V is TRBV27 and J is TRBJ2-2; TRBD2 matches 8 bases. Sequenced material: PBMCs, taken before TCRalphabeta/CD19-depleted stem cell transplant. CDR3 in DNA: TGTGCCAGCAGTTCGGGACTAGGAACCGGGGAGCTGTTTTTT. It specifies CASSSGLGTGELFF.